Sequencing of this TCR beta chain was carried out in a study of T cells expressing NK-cell markers. At the level of the study: Seropositivity for HCMV was found in seven of the eight sequenced donors, with one seronegative.

Germline loops: CDR1 ENHRY, CDR2 SYGVKD. The CDR3 is made up of 16 amino acids. Scientists made TCR beta cDNA using 5'RACE template switching with UMIs. Using the 5' RACE reads, TCRdb records one entry per CDR3 protein without DNA. Its table records about 460,000 distinct CDR3 sequences. The TCR comes from a woman aged 50 to 60 in good health. J is TRBJ2-3 and V is TRBV10-3; TCRdb lists TRBD1, though no DNA is available to test this call. The source material was blood T cells: a sorted CD56 or NKG2C T cell subset, CD4+ or CD8+ T cells, or bulk PBMC T cells (not recorded which). The CDR3 loop reads CAISGETGQNTDTQYF.